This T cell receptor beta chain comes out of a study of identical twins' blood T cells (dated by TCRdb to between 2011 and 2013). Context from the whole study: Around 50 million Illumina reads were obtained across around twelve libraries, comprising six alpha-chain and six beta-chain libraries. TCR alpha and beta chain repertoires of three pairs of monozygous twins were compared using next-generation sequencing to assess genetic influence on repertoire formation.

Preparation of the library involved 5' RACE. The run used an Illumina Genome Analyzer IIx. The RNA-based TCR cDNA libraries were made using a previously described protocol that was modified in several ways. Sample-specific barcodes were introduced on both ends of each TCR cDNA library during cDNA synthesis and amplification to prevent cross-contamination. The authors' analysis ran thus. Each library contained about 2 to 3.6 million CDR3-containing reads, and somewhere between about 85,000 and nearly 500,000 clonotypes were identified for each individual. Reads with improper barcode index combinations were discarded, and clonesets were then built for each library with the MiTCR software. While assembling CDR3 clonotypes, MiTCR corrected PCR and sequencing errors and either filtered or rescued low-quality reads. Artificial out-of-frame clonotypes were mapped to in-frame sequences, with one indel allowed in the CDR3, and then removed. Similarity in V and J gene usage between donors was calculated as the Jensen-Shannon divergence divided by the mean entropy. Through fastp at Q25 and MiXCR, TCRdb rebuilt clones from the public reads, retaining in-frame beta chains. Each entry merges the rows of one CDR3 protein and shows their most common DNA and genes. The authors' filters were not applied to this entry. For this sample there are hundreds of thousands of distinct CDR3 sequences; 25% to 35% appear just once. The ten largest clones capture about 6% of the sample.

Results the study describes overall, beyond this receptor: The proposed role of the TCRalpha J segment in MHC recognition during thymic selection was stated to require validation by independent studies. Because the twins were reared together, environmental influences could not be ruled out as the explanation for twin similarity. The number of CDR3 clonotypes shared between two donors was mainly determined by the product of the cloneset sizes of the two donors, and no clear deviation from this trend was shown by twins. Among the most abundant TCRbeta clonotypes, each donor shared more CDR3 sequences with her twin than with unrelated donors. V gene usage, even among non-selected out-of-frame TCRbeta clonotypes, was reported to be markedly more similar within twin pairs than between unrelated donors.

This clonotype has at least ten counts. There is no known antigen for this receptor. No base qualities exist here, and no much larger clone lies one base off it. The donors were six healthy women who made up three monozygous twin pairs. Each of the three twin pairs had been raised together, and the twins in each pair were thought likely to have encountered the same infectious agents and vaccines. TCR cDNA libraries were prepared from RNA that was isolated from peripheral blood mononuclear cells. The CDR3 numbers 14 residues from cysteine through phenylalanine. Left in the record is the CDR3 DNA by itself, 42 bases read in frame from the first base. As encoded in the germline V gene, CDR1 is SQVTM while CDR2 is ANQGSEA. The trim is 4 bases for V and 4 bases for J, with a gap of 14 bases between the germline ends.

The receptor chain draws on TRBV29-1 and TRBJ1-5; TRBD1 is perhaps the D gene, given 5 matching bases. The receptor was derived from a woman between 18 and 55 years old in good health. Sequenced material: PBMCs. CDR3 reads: CSVAEGARNQPQHF. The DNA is TGCAGCGTTGCGGAAGGGGCCCGTAATCAGCCCCAGCATTTT.